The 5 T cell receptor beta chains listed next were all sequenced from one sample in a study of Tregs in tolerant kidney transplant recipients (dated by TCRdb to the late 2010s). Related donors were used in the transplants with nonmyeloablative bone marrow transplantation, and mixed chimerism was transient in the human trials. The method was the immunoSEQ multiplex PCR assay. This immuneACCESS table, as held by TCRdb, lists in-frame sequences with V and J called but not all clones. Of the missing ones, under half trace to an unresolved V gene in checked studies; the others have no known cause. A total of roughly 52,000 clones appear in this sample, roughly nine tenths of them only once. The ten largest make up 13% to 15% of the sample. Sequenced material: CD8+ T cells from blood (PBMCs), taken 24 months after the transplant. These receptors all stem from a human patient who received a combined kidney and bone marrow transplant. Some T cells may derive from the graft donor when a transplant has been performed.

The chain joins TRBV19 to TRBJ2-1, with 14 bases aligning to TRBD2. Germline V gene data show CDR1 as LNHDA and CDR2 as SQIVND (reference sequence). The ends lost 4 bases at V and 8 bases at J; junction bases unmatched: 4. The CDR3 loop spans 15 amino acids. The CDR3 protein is CASSRTSGGFDEQFF. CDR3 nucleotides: TGTGCCAGTAGTAGGACTAGCGGGGGGTTTGATGAGCAGTTCTTC. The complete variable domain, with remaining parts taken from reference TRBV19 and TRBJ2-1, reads DGGITQSPKYLFRKEGQNVTLSCEQNLNHDAMYWYRQDPGQGLRLIYYSQIVNDFQKGDIAEGYSVSREKKESFPLTVTSAQKNPTAFYLCASSRTSGGFDEQFFGPGTRLTVL.

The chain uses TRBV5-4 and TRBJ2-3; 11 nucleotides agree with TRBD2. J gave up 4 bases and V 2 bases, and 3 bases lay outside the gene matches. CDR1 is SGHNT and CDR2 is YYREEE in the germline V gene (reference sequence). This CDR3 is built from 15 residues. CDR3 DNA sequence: TGTGCCAGCAGCTTCCTAGCGGGGGGTTCAGATACGCAGTATTTT. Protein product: CASSFLAGGSDTQYF.

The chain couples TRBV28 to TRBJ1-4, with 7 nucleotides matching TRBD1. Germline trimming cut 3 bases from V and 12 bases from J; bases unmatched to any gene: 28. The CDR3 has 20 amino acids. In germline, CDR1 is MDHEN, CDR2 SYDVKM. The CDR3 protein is CASSFSTHNSYRGVGDELFF. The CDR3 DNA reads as TGTGCCAGCAGTTTCTCCACCCACAACAGTTACAGGGGAGTCGGAGATGAACTGTTTTTT.

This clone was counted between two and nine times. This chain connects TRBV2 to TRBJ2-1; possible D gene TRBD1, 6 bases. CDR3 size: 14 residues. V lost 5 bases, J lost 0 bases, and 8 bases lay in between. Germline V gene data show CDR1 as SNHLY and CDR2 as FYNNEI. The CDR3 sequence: CASSLDSSYNEQFF. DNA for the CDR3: TGTGCCAGCAGTCTGGACAGCTCCTACAATGAGCAGTTCTTC.

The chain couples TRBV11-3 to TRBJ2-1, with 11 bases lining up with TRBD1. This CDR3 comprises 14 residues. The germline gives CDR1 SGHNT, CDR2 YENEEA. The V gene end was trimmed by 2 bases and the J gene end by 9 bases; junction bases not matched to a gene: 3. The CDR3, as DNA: TGTGCCAGCAGCTTACGCGGACAGGGGGCTGAGCAGTTCTTC. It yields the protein CASSLRGQGAEQFF.